The TCR beta chain under discussion was sequenced for a study of shared clonotypes between healthy human individuals. The study's findings and limits: Unshared clonotypes carried lower generation probabilities than those common to all four donors.

In germline, CDR1 is SEHNR, CDR2 FQNEAQ (reference sequence). The V gene end was trimmed by 5 bases and the J gene end by 4 bases; junction bases not matched to a gene: 7. The CDR3 has 15 residues. In the study's own analysis: Junction-only sequences without quality scores came from ImmunoSEQ, so filtering differed. TCRdb's copy holds only in-frame clones and misses some; the assay was immunoSEQ multiplex PCR. That table gives V, J and clone size, and the DNA gave D and trimming. The table includes fewer than 2.5 million clones, 80% to 95% detected once. Of note for this clone: No antigen is known for it.

The clonotype was recovered from a young man in good health. Some clones in this sample may be carry-over from other donors' samples. V is TRBV7-9 and J is TRBJ2-5; TRBD1 agrees at 10 bases. What was sequenced was naive CD4+ T cells from PBMCs. Subset denoted: CD45RA+ positively selected. The CDR3 region is CASSKPGQGSETQYF. The CDR3 nucleotides read TGTGCCAGCAGCAAGCCGGGACAGGGGTCAGAGACCCAGTACTTC.